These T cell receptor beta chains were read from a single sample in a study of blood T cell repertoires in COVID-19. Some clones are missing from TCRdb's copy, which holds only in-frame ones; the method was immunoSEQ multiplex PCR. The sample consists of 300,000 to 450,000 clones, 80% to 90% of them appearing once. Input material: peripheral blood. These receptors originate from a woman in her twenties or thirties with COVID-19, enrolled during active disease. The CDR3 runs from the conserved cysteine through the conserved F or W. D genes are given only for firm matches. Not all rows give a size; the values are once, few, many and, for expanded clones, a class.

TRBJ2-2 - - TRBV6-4 TGTGCCAGCAGTGACCAACCGGGACCCCTCGGGGGTCAGCTGTTTTTT CASSDQPGPLGGQLFF
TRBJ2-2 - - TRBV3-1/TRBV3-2 TGTGCCAGCAGCCAAGGCGTCGGGTCGAACACCGGGGAGCTGTTTTTT CASSQGVGSNTGELFF
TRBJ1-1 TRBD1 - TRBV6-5 TGTGCCAGCAGTTGGGGACAGGGATCTGAAGCTTTCTTT CASSWGQGSEAFF
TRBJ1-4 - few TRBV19 TGTGCCAGTAATGATCTCAGGAACGAAAAACTGTTTTTT CASNDLRNEKLFF
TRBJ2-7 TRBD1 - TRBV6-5 TGTGCCAGTGGGGACAGGGCCGTCAGGCAGTACTTC CASGDRAVRQYF
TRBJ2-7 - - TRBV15 TGTGCCACCAGCAGAGATCTTTTTGACGAGCAGTACTTC CATSRDLFDEQYF
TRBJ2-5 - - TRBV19 TGTGCCAGTAGTATTTCCACCACCAGGGGAGGGGAGACCCAGTACTTC CASSISTTRGGETQYF
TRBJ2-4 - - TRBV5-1 TGCGCCAGCAGCTTGGCAGGGAACAAAAACATTCAGTACTTC CASSLAGNKNIQYF
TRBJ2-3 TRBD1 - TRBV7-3 TGTGCCAGCAGCCCTACCCCGACAGGGTTCGCAGATACGCAGTATTTT CASSPTPTGFADTQYF
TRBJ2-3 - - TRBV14 TGTGCCAGCAGCCATTCGTATACGCAGTATTTT CASSHSYTQYF
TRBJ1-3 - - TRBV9 TGTGCCAGCAGCGTAGCCGGGACACCAGGAAACACCATATATTTT CASSVAGTPGNTIYF
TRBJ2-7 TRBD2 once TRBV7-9 TGTGCCAGCAGCTTAGGACTAGCGGGAGGACATGTCCTCCTCGAGCAGTACTTC CASSLGLAGGHVLLEQYF
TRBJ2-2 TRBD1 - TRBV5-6 TGTGCCAGCAGCTCGGGACCGGGACAGGGAGGCACCGGGGAGCTGTTTTTT CASSSGPGQGGTGELFF
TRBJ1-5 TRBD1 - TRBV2 TGTGCCAGCCAAATTGACAGGGCCAGCAATCAGCCCCAGCATTTT CASQIDRASNQPQHF
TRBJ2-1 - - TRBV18 TGTGCCAGCTCACCATCGGCAGGGGCCGATGAGCAGTTCTTC CASSPSAGADEQFF
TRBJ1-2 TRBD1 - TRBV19 TGTGCCAGTAGTCAGTTCAGGTTGGACAGGGCTTTTCCAGGCTACACCTTC CASSQFRLDRAFPGYTF
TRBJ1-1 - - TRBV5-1 TGCGCCAGCAGCCCCTGGGCGGGGGACACTGAAGCTTTCTTT CASSPWAGDTEAFF
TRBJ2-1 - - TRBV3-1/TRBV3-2 TGTGCCAGCAGCCCCGTGACTCCCCCCGGTGAGCAGTTCTTC CASSPVTPPGEQFF
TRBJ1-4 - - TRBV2 TGTGCCAGCAGTCCGGAGCCGGGAAAACTGTTTTTT CASSPEPGKLFF
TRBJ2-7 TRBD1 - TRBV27 TGTGCCAGCGGCCAGGGGACAGCCTACGAGCAGTACTTC CASGQGTAYEQYF
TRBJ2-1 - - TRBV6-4 TGTGCCAGCAGAAGGGACTCCCCCTCCTACAATGAGCAGTTCTTC CASRRDSPSYNEQFF
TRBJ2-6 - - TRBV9 TGTGCCAGCAGCGTAGATAGAGGGTTTGGGGCCAACGTCCTGACTTTC CASSVDRGFGANVLTF
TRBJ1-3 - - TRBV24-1 TGTGCCACCAGTCGTCGGTTGAACACCATATATTTT CATSRRLNTIYF
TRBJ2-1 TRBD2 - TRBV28 TGTGCCAGCAGTTTCCCGGGACTAGCCGTCTACAATGAGCAGTTCTTC CASSFPGLAVYNEQFF
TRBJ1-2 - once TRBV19 TGTGCCAGTAGTATGTTGTCGGGCTACACCTTC CASSMLSGYTF
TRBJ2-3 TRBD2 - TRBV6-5 TGTGCCAGCAGTAGACTAGCGGATCCCTCGGATACGCAGTATTTT CASSRLADPSDTQYF
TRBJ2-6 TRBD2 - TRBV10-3 TGTGCCATCCGCCCGGGGGGACGGCTCTCTGGGGCCAACGTCCTGACTTTC CAIRPGGRLSGANVLTF
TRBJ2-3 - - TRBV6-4 TGTGCCAGCAGTGAGACTACCCTTGGGGGCACAGATACGCAGTATTTT CASSETTLGGTDTQYF
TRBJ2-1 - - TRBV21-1 TGTGCCAGCGTCACATTTAGGATGGCGGGAGGGTCCTACAATGAGCAGTTCTTC CASVTFRMAGGSYNEQFF
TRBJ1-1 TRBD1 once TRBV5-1 TGCGCCAGCAGCCTACAGGGGGACACTGAAGCTTTCTTT CASSLQGDTEAFF
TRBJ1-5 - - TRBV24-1 TGTGCCACCAGTGCGTCAGGTCAGCCCCAGCATTTT CATSASGQPQHF
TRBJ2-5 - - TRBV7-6 TGTGCCAGCAGCTTACGGGGGAGTTTGGTTGAGACCCAGTACTTC CASSLRGSLVETQYF
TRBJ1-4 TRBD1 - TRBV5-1 TGCGCCAGCAGCATCGGGACAGCTCGGGAAAAACTGTTTTTT CASSIGTAREKLFF
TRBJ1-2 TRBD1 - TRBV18 TGTGCCAGCTCGTCACGACAGGGGTTGGATGGCTACACCTTC CASSSRQGLDGYTF
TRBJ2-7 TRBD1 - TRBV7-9 TGTGCCAGCAGCCCCCGGACAGGGACCTACGAGCAGTACTTC CASSPRTGTYEQYF
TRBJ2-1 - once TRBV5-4 TGTGCCAGCAGCTTGAACAGTGCTACCTACAATGAGCAGTTCTTC CASSLNSATYNEQFF
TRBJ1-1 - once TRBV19 TGTGCCAGTACCCCCCGACAGCCCGATAGGACTGAAGCTTTCTTT CASTPRQPDRTEAFF
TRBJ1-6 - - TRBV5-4 TGTGCCAGCAGCACCCACAGGAATTCACCCCTCCACTTT CASSTHRNSPLHF
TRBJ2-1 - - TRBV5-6 TGTGCCAGCAGCACGCAAGGGGTCTATGAGCAGTTCTTC CASSTQGVYEQFF
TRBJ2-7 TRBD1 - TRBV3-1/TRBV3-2 TGTGCCAGCAGCCAAGATGCCGGACAGGTTTTGCCCGAGCAGTACTTC CASSQDAGQVLPEQYF
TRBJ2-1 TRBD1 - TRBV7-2 TGTGCCAGCAGCTTCCGACAGGGGTCCCACAATGAGCAGTTCTTC CASSFRQGSHNEQFF
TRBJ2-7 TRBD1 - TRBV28 TGTGCCAGCAGTTTATACCACAGGGGGCACGAGCAGTACTTC CASSLYHRGHEQYF
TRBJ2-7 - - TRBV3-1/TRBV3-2 TGTGCCAGCAGCCAAATAAGTAGCTCCTACGAGCAGTACTTC CASSQISSSYEQYF
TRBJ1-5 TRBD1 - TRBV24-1 TGTGCCACCAGTGATTTGCCCGGGACAGGCAATCAGCCCCAGCATTTT CATSDLPGTGNQPQHF
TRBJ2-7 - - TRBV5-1 TGCGCCAGCAGCTTGGCCCTAGGGACTTCCAGCTCCTACGAGCAGTACTTC CASSLALGTSSSYEQYF